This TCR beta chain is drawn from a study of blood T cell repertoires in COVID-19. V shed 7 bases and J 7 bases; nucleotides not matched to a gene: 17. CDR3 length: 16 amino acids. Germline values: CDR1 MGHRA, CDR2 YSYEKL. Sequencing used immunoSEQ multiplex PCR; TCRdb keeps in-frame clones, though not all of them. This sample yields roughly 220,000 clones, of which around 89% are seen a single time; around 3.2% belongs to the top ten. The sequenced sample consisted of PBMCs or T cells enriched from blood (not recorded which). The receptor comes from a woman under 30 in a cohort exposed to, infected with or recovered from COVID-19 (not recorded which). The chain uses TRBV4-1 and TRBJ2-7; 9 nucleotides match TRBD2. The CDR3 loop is CASTPRLAEDHGEQYF. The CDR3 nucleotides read TGCGCCAGCACCCCCCGACTAGCGGAGGACCATGGGGAGCAGTACTTC.